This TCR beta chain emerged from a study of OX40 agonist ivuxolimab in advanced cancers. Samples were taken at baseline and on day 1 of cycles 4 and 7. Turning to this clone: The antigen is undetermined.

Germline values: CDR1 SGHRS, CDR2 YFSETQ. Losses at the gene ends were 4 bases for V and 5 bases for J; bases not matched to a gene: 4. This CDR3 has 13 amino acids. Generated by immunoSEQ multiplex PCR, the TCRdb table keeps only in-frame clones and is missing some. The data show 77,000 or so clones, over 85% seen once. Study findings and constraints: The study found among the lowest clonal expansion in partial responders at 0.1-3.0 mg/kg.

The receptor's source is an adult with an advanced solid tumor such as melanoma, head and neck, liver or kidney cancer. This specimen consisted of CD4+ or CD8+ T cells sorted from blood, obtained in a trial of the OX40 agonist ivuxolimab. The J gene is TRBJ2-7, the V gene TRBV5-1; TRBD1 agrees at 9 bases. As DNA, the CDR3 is TGCGCCAGCAGCCTGGGACAGGGACACGAGCAGTACTTC. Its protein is CASSLGQGHEQYF.